This T cell receptor beta chain was observed in a study of CXCR3-negative and CXCR3-positive naive CD8 T cells. Libraries were UMI-labeled 5' RACE TRB cDNA. TCRdb re-analyzed the 5' RACE reads; it lists each CDR3 protein once, without DNA. This listing includes roughly 120,000 distinct CDR3 sequences. Of note for this clonotype: Its target is not known.

Definition of naive CD8+ T cells rested on a CD45RO-CCR7+CD27+CD95- profile. Whole-study findings and limits: Naive cells positive for CXCR3 carried more hydrophobic TRB CDR3s than CXCR3-negative ones.

This TCR derives from a human donor in good health. Some clones in this sample may be carry-over from other donors' samples. Material for sequencing was naive CXCR3+ CD8+ T cells from blood. Subset specified: CD45RO-CCR7+CD27+CD95- naive CD8+ T cells expressing CXCR3 (TNR3+).

This CDR3 reads CSVLGTDISYEQYF. This sequence joins TRBV29-1 and TRBJ2-7; lacking DNA, the TRBD1 call made by TCRdb goes unchecked. Germline lookup yields CDR1 SQVTM and CDR2 ANQGSEA. The CDR3 consists of 14 residues.